A selection of T cell receptor beta chains follows, all from one sample in a study of identical twins. TCRdb passed the 5' RACE reads through MiXCR, listing each CDR3 protein once. The sample lists some 500,000 distinct CDR3 sequences, 9.6% occurring once. The same data also contributed to another study, on yellow fever vaccine responses in identical twins.

Sequences were obtained from PBMCs. These receptors were collected from a young woman in good health. Both conserved end residues are part of each CDR3. The D gene is left open where the match is weak. Clone size is given for some rows only: seen once, a few or many times, or a class if the clone is expanded.

clone_size: -; d_call: -; v_call: TRBV2; cdr3_length: 18; j_call: TRBJ2-5; cdr3_nt: TGTGCCCTCAGTCCCCCGGATCGAGGGGATCCGTACCAAGAGACCCAGTACTTC; cdr3_aa: CALSPPDRGDPYQETQYF
clone_size: few; d_call: -; v_call: TRBV7-8; cdr3_length: 13; j_call: TRBJ2-7; cdr3_nt: TGTGCCAGCAGCTTATACACCTCCTACGAGCAGTACTTC; cdr3_aa: CASSLYTSYEQYF
clone_size: few; d_call: -; v_call: TRBV20-1; cdr3_length: 14; j_call: TRBJ2-7; cdr3_nt: TGCAGTGCCCCGGGGAGGGGGCGATACTACGAGCAGTACTTC; cdr3_aa: CSAPGRGRYYEQYF
clone_size: -; d_call: -; v_call: TRBV19; cdr3_length: 13; j_call: TRBJ1-5; cdr3_nt: TGTTCCGCCGGGGGTAATATCAATCAGCCCCAGCATTTT; cdr3_aa: CSAGGNINQPQHF
clone_size: many; d_call: -; v_call: TRBV10-3; cdr3_length: 12; j_call: TRBJ1-2; cdr3_nt: TGTGCCATCAATAACGAGATCTATGGCTACACCTTC; cdr3_aa: CAINNEIYGYTF
clone_size: many; d_call: -; v_call: TRBV27; cdr3_length: 14; j_call: TRBJ2-4; cdr3_nt: TGTGCCAGCAGTTCCACGCTTGGCAAAAACATTCAGTACTTC; cdr3_aa: CASSSTLGKNIQYF
clone_size: -; d_call: -; v_call: TRBV2; cdr3_length: 12; j_call: TRBJ2-7; cdr3_nt: TGTGCCAGTGCCACAGCGGGCTACGAGCAGTACTTC; cdr3_aa: CASATAGYEQYF
clone_size: many; d_call: -; v_call: TRBV5-6; cdr3_length: 15; j_call: TRBJ2-1; cdr3_nt: TGTGCCAGCAGCTTGAATCGTGTCAGGGAAAATGAGCAGTTCTTC; cdr3_aa: CASSLNRVRENEQFF
clone_size: -; d_call: -; v_call: TRBV27; cdr3_length: 12; j_call: TRBJ2-7; cdr3_nt: TGTGCCAGCAGATTCACAGGGCAAGAGCAGTACTTC; cdr3_aa: CASRFTGQEQYF
clone_size: many; d_call: TRBD1; v_call: TRBV5-1; cdr3_length: 14; j_call: TRBJ1-1; cdr3_nt: TGCGCCAGCAGCGGAGTAGTACAGGGGACTGAAGCTTTCTTT; cdr3_aa: CASSGVVQGTEAFF
clone_size: many; d_call: TRBD1; v_call: TRBV5-1; cdr3_length: 15; j_call: TRBJ2-1; cdr3_nt: TGCGCCAGCAGCAGTATGGGGGACAGCCTCAATGAGCAGTTCTTC; cdr3_aa: CASSSMGDSLNEQFF
clone_size: few; d_call: -; v_call: TRBV29-1; cdr3_length: 14; j_call: TRBJ2-7; cdr3_nt: TGCAGCGTTGTGGGAGAGAGGGGAGGCTACGAGCAGTACTTC; cdr3_aa: CSVVGERGGYEQYF
clone_size: -; d_call: -; v_call: TRBV29-1; cdr3_length: 14; j_call: TRBJ1-3; cdr3_nt: TGCAGCGTTGATAAGGGAGGGCCCGGAAACACCATATATTTT; cdr3_aa: CSVDKGGPGNTIYF
clone_size: many; d_call: -; v_call: TRBV7-9; cdr3_length: 14; j_call: TRBJ2-3; cdr3_nt: TGTGCCAGCGGACCCCGCGCGGCCACAGATACGCAGTATTTT; cdr3_aa: CASGPRAATDTQYF
clone_size: few; d_call: TRBD2; v_call: TRBV7-2; cdr3_length: 16; j_call: TRBJ2-3; cdr3_nt: TGTGCCAGCAGCGCTACTAGCGGGAGGGCTGGAGATACGCAGTATTTT; cdr3_aa: CASSATSGRAGDTQYF
clone_size: few; d_call: -; v_call: TRBV20-1; cdr3_length: 13; j_call: TRBJ2-3; cdr3_nt: TGCAGTGTGAGTAGCGGAAGCACAGATACGCAGTATTTT; cdr3_aa: CSVSSGSTDTQYF
clone_size: many; d_call: -; v_call: TRBV24-1; cdr3_length: 15; j_call: TRBJ2-3; cdr3_nt: TGTGCCACCAGTGATAGAGGGACAAGCACAGATACGCAGTATTTT; cdr3_aa: CATSDRGTSTDTQYF
clone_size: many; d_call: -; v_call: TRBV7-2; cdr3_length: 16; j_call: TRBJ2-3; cdr3_nt: TGTGCCAGCAGCTTAGTGGCGGGAAGATCCACAGATACGCAGTATTTT; cdr3_aa: CASSLVAGRSTDTQYF
clone_size: many; d_call: -; v_call: TRBV29-1; cdr3_length: 15; j_call: TRBJ2-1; cdr3_nt: TGCAGCGCAGAAAAGAGGCCGGGTCGGGTTAATGAGCAGTTCTTC; cdr3_aa: CSAEKRPGRVNEQFF
clone_size: few; d_call: -; v_call: TRBV7-9; cdr3_length: 15; j_call: TRBJ1-6; cdr3_nt: TGTGCCAGCAGCTTAGAGGGTCCTCATAATTCACCCCTCCACTTT; cdr3_aa: CASSLEGPHNSPLHF